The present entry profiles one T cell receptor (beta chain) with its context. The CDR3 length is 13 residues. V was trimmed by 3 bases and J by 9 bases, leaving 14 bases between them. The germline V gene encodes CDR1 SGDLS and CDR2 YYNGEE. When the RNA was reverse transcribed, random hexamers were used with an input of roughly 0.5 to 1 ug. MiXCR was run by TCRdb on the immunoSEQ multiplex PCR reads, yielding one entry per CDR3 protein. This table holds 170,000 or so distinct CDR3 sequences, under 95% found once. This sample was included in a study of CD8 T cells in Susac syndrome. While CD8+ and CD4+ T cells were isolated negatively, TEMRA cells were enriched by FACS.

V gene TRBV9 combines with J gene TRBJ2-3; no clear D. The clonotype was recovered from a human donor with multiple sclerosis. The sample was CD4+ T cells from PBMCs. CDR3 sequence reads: CASSGGDKGTQYF. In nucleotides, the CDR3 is TGTGCCAGCAGCGGTGGGGATAAGGGAACGCAGTATTTT.